The 29 T cell receptor beta chains below were found in one sample sequenced in a study of siplizumab effects on memory and regulatory T cells. Sequencing was performed with immunoSEQ multiplex PCR; in TCRdb, only in-frame clones are kept and a portion is missing. Seen here are over 90,000 clones, 90% to 95% observed once, and the top ten hold about 1.1%. The sequencing input was CD4+ T cells sorted from blood. The source is a human donor in good health.

This clone is a singleton in its sample. The chain carries TRBV5-1 and TRBJ2-7, with D tentatively TRBD1 or TRBD2 (5 bases each). The CDR3 extends over 13 amino acids. Trimming stripped 5 bases from V and 7 bases from J, with 16 bases between. The germline CDR1 and CDR2 sequences are SGHRS and YFSETQ. The CDR3, as DNA: TGCGCCAGCAGTCTGCAACCGGGACGGGAGCAGTACTTC. This translates into CASSLQPGREQYF.

The rearrangement uses TRBV18 and TRBJ2-7, with 10 bases lining up with TRBD2. Germline CDR1 and CDR2: KGHSH and LQKENI. After removal of 2 bases from V and 6 bases from J, the junction contained 7 bases not matched to a gene. This CDR3 has 15 residues. The CDR3 is CASSPSALAGVEQYF. The CDR3 DNA sequence: TGTGCCAGCTCACCAAGCGCTCTAGCGGGAGTCGAGCAGTACTTC.

V and J are TRBV7-9 and TRBJ1-2; 12 bases line up with TRBD1. The V gene's germline CDR1 is SEHNR and CDR2 FQNEAQ (reference sequence). The V gene end was trimmed by 1 base and the J gene end by 6 bases; junction bases not matched to a gene: 6. The CDR3 is made up of 16 amino acids. The CDR3 DNA reads TGTGCCAGCAGCTTAGGACCGGGACAGGGGGCAGATGGCTACACCTTC. Translation: CASSLGPGQGADGYTF. The full variable domain, with the rest looked up from reference TRBV7-9 and TRBJ1-2, is DTGVSQNPRHKITKRGQNVTFRCDPISEHNRLYWYRQTLGQGPEFLTYFQNEAQLEKSRLLSDRFSAERPKGSFSTLEIQRTEQGDSAMYLCASSLGPGQGADGYTFGSGTRLTVV.

The chain is built from TRBV18 and TRBJ1-1; D is possibly TRBD1 (6 bases). V gave up 1 base and J gave up 7 bases, with 13 bases separating them. The CDR3 covers 14 residues. From germline, CDR1 is KGHSH and CDR2 LQKENI. CDR3 sequence reads: CASSPQLQGDEAFF. DNA for the CDR3: TGTGCCAGCTCACCACAACTACAGGGTGATGAAGCTTTCTTT.

The chain is built from TRBV2 and TRBJ1-6; 8 bases match TRBD1. V lost 8 bases to trimming and J lost 7 bases; unmatched junction nucleotides: 10. This CDR3 is built from 15 residues. Germline values: CDR1 SNHLY, CDR2 FYNNEI. The CDR3 reads CASRDRGFTNSPLHF. CDR3 DNA sequence: TGTGCCAGCCGAGACAGGGGCTTTACCAATTCACCCCTCCACTTT.

This chain connects TRBV25-1 to TRBJ2-7; D is possibly TRBD2 (5 bases). The ends were cut back, 1 base at V and 3 bases at J, with 13 bases in the middle. The CDR3 spans 15 residues. CDR1 is MGHDK and CDR2 is SYGVNS in the germline V gene. The CDR3 is CASSESGLPFYEQYF. The CDR3 DNA sequence: TGTGCCAGCAGTGAATCCGGACTGCCTTTCTACGAGCAGTACTTC.

The chain has TRBV7-9 and TRBJ2-7; D might be TRBD2 (5 bases). Trimming took 7 bases from V and 0 from J, leaving 10 bases between them. Looked up from germline, CDR1 is SEHNR and CDR2 is FQNEAQ (reference sequence). The CDR3 runs to 13 residues. The chain's CDR3 is CASMEADSYEQYF. The CDR3, as DNA: TGTGCCAGCATGGAAGCGGACTCCTACGAGCAGTACTTC.

The genes are TRBV28 and TRBJ2-3; D perhaps matches TRBD2 (5 bases). Deletions cut 3 bases from V and 2 bases from J, with 15 bases between. Germline V gives CDR1 MDHEN, CDR2 SYDVKM. The CDR3 contains 16 residues. This CDR3 is CASSFGKEDPTDTQYF. CDR3 coding DNA: TGTGCCAGCAGTTTTGGCAAGGAGGACCCCACAGATACGCAGTATTTT.

The chain has TRBV28 and TRBJ2-1, with TRBD2 identical over 8 bases. The J segment lost 3 bases and the V segment lost 3 bases, leaving 4 bases of the junction unmatched. Per the germline V gene, CDR1 is MDHEN and CDR2 is SYDVKM. The CDR3 covers 15 residues. CDR3 amino acids: CASSFKGLVYNEQFF. The CDR3 DNA reads TGTGCCAGCAGTTTTAAGGGACTAGTCTACAATGAGCAGTTCTTC.

This chain links TRBV5-1 with TRBJ1-3; no reliable D call. V lost 4 bases and J lost 5, with 10 bases in between. The CDR3 spans 13 residues. Germline CDR1 is SGHRS and CDR2 is YFSETQ. CDR3 protein: CASSRPIRNTIYF. CDR3 sequence (DNA): TGCGCCAGCAGCCGACCGATTCGAAACACCATATATTTT.

The rearrangement links TRBV6-6 to TRBJ1-2, with 9 positions matching TRBD1. Germline CDR1 and CDR2: MNHNY and SVGAGI (reference sequence). J gave up 1 base and V 6 bases, and 3 bases lay outside the gene matches. CDR3 length: 14 residues. The CDR3 protein is CASRPTGGNYGYTF. For the CDR3, the DNA is TGTGCCAGCAGACCGACAGGGGGTAACTATGGCTACACCTTC.

The V and J genes are TRBV7-2 and TRBJ1-4, with 9 positions matching TRBD1. V lost 6 bases to trimming and J lost 7 bases; unmatched junction nucleotides: 6. Germline V lookup: CDR1 SGHTA, CDR2 FQGNSA. This CDR3 spans 14 amino acids. CDR3 nucleotide sequence: TGTGCCAGCAGGACGGGACAGGGTGGTGAAAAACTGTTTTTT. It yields the protein CASRTGQGGEKLFF.

This clone was observed once. The chain carries TRBV9 and TRBJ1-2; D uncertain. CDR3 length equals 14 residues. With 1 base removed from V and 8 bases from J, the gap between germline ends came to 15 bases. Germline V gene lookup returns CDR1 SGDLS and CDR2 YYNGEE. Here the CDR3 DNA reads TGTGCCAGCAGCGTACAACAAGGACTATCGGGCTACACCTTC. Protein product: CASSVQQGLSGYTF.

V and J are TRBV28 and TRBJ1-3, with 7 positions matching TRBD1. After removal of 6 bases from V and 4 bases from J, the junction contained 12 bases not matched to a gene. This CDR3 has 16 amino acids. The germline V gene has CDR1 MDHEN and CDR2 SYDVKM. CDR3 in amino acids: CASSLTLTGAGNTIYF. CDR3 sequence (DNA): TGTGCCAGCAGCCTAACCCTAACAGGGGCCGGAAACACCATATATTTT.

The chain uses TRBV25-1 and TRBJ1-2; a weak D match, TRBD1 (5 bases). The V gene lost 3 bases and the J gene lost 7 bases, with 18 bases spanning the gap. The CDR3 spans 15 residues. The germline V gene encodes CDR1 MGHDK and CDR2 SYGVNS. CDR3 sequence: CASSDSYVGDSGYTF. As DNA, the CDR3 is TGTGCCAGCAGTGACTCCTACGTAGGGGATTCTGGCTACACCTTC.

The gene calls are TRBV27 and TRBJ1-5; D is undetermined. CDR3 length equals 17 residues. Trimming shortened V by 2 bases and J by 3 bases, and 17 bases separated the two germline ends. Germline V gives CDR1 MNHEY, CDR2 SMNVEV (reference sequence). CDR3 in amino acids: CASSLRISRSPNQPQHF. CDR3 sequence (DNA): TGTGCCAGCAGTTTACGAATATCTCGGAGTCCCAATCAGCCCCAGCATTTT.

The genes are TRBV21-1 and TRBJ1-2. TRBV21-1 is a pseudogene. This CDR3 comprises 15 residues. CDR3 nucleotides: TGTGCCAGCAGCAAAGGGGCACGGGGATCTTATGGCTACACCTTC. This codes for CASSKGARGSYGYTF.

The chain combines TRBV11-2 with TRBJ2-5; the match to TRBD2 covers 11 bases. Looked up from germline, CDR1 is SGHAT and CDR2 is FQNNGV. J was trimmed by 1 base and V by 2 bases; bases with no gene match: 6. The CDR3 loop spans 17 amino acids. The CDR3 region is CASSLRVAGGIQETQYF. The CDR3 nucleotides are TGTGCCAGCAGCTTAAGAGTAGCGGGAGGGATCCAAGAGACCCAGTACTTC.

This rearrangement joins TRBV11-2 to TRBJ2-1; D not certain. This CDR3 contains 14 residues. V was cut by 4 bases and J by 0 bases, with 7 bases left in between. Germline V CDR1 and CDR2: SGHAT, FQNNGV. CDR3: CASSSMASYNEQFF. In DNA form, the CDR3 reads TGTGCCAGCAGCTCCATGGCCTCCTACAATGAGCAGTTCTTC.

The chain is built from TRBV5-4 and TRBJ2-5; no definite D call. V was clipped by 1 base and J by 4 bases, with 8 bases between them. There are 13 residues in the CDR3. Germline CDR1 and CDR2: SGHNT and YYREEE (reference sequence). This chain's CDR3 is CASSLFSVETQYF. The CDR3 nucleotides are TGTGCCAGCAGCTTGTTCTCGGTAGAGACCCAGTACTTC.

This sequence joins TRBV19 and TRBJ1-2, with a weak D call TRBD1 (5 bases). V gave up 8 bases and J gave up 2 bases, with 18 bases separating them. CDR1 and CDR2 from the germline V gene are LNHDA and SQIVND (reference sequence). The CDR3 totals 15 residues. CDR3 DNA sequence: TGTGCCAGTGGCCGCCTTGCAGGGAAGAACTATGGCTACACCTTC. This encodes CASGRLAGKNYGYTF. Together with reference TRBV19 and TRBJ1-2, the CDR3 gives the full variable domain: DGGITQSPKYLFRKEGQNVTLSCEQNLNHDAMYWYRQDPGQGLRLIYYSQIVNDFQKGDIAEGYSVSREKKESFPLTVTSAQKNPTAFYLCASGRLAGKNYGYTFGSGTRLTVV.

The V and J genes are TRBV11-3 and TRBJ2-7; D remains ambiguous. The CDR3 sequence is 13 residues long. Germline CDR1 is SGHNT and CDR2 is YENEEA. V shed 4 bases and J shed 3 bases, with 10 bases lying between them. This CDR3 reads CASSSDTNYEQYF. For the CDR3, the DNA is TGTGCCAGCAGCTCCGATACAAACTACGAGCAGTACTTC.

Only one count was recorded for this clone. V is TRBV18 and J is TRBJ1-5, with 9 bases matching TRBD1. The CDR3 contains 16 residues. The V gene's germline CDR1 is KGHSH and CDR2 LQKENI. V trimming: 2 bases; J trimming: 1 base; junction bases outside the gene matches: 3. In DNA form, the CDR3 reads TGTGCCAGCTCACCATTCGACAGGGGGAGCAATCAGCCCCAGCATTTT. Its protein is CASSPFDRGSNQPQHF.

J is TRBJ1-2 and V is TRBV9; possible D gene TRBD1, 6 bases. Germline-derived CDR1 and CDR2 are SGDLS and YYNGEE. V lost 4 bases and J 4 bases, leaving 14 bases between the germline ends. The CDR3 contains 14 residues. CDR3 bases: TGTGCCAGCAGCCTTAGGACAGTGACCTATGGCTACACCTTC. Translating it yields CASSLRTVTYGYTF.

The chain joins TRBV4-1 to TRBJ1-1, with 7 positions matching TRBD1. V lost 1 base to trimming and J lost 2 bases; unmatched junction nucleotides: 4. CDR1 and CDR2 from the germline V gene are MGHRA and YSYEKL. This CDR3 region has 15 residues. CDR3 loop: CASSQAGQPNTEAFF. The CDR3 bases are TGCGCCAGCAGCCAAGCGGGACAGCCAAACACTGAAGCTTTCTTT.

This sequence joins TRBV7-9 and TRBJ2-3; D unresolved. V lost 2 bases, J lost 11 bases, and 26 bases lay in between. Germline CDR1 SEHNR, CDR2 FQNEAQ (reference sequence). The length of the CDR3 is 17 residues. Here the CDR3 DNA reads TGTGCCAGCAGCTTAAACCGACTGGTGGCAATCGGGTCGGGGCAGTATTTT. Its translation: CASSLNRLVAIGSGQYF.

CDR3 region: CASSQDRPAVWFF. CDR3 DNA sequence: TGTGCCAGCAGCCAAGATCGACCGGCGGTTTGGTTCTTC. This sequence joins TRBV4-2 and TRBJ2-1; D is unresolved. Germline V gene data show CDR1 as LGHNA and CDR2 as YNFKEQ. This CDR3 has 13 amino acids. The V and J ends lost 0 bases and 15 bases respectively, with 15 bases between them.

This chain links TRBV9 with TRBJ2-3, with 16 bases identical to TRBD2. With 3 bases clipped from V and 2 bases from J, the junction kept 3 bases outside the gene matches. Germline loops: CDR1 SGDLS, CDR2 YYNGEE. This CDR3 has 17 residues. CDR3 residues: CASSEGLAGGFTDTQYF. The CDR3 DNA reads as TGTGCCAGCAGCGAGGGACTAGCGGGGGGGTTCACAGATACGCAGTATTTT.

The chain is built from TRBV28 and TRBJ1-4; maybe TRBD1 (6 bases). V was clipped by 4 bases and J by 7 bases, with 16 bases between them. Germline V lookup: CDR1 MDHEN, CDR2 SYDVKM. This CDR3 region has 15 residues. CDR3 DNA: TGTGCCAGCAGTTCCCTTGGGGGGCGAGGTGAAAAACTGTTTTTT. Translated, it gives CASSSLGGRGEKLFF.